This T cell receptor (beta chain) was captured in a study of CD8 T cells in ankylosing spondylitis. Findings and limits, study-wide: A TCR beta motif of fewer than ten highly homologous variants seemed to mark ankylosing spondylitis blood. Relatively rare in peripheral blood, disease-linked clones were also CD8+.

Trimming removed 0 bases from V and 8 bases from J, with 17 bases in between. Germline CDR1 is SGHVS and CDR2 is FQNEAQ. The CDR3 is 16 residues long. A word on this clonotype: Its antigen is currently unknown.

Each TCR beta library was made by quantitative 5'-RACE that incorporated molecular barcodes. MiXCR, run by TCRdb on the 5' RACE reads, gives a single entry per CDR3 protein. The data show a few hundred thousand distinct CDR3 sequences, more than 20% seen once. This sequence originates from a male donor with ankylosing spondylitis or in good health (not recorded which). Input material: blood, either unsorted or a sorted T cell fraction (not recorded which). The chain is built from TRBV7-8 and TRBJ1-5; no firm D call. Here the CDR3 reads CASSLAHPGNQKPQHF. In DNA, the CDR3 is TGTGCCAGCAGCTTAGCACATCCGGGTAACCAAAAGCCCCAGCATTTT.